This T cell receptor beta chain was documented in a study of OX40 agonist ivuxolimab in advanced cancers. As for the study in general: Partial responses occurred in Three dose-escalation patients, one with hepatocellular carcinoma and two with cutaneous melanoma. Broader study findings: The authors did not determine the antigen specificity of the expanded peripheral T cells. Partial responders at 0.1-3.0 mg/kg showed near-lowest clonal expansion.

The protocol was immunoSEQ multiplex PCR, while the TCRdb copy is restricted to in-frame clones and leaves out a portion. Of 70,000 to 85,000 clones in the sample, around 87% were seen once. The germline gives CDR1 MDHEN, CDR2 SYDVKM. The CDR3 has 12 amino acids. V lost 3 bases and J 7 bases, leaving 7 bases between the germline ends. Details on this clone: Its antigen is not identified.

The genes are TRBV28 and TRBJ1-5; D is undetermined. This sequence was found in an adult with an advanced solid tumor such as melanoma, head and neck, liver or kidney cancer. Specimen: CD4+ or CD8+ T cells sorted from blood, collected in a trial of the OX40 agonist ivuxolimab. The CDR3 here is CASSLMRQPQHF. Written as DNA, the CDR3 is TGTGCCAGCAGTTTGATGAGGCAGCCCCAGCATTTT.